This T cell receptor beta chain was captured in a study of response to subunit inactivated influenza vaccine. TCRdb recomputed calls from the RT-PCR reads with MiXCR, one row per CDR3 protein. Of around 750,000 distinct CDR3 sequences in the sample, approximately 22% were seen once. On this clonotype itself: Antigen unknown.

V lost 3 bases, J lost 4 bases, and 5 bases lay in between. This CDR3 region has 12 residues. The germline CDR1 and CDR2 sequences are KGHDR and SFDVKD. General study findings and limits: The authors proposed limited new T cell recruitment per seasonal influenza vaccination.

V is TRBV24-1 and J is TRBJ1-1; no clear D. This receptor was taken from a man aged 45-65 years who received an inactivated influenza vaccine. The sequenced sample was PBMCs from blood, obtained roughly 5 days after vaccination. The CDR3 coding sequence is TGTGCCACCAGTGATGTCGGCACTGAAGCTTTCTTT. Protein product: CATSDVGTEAFF.